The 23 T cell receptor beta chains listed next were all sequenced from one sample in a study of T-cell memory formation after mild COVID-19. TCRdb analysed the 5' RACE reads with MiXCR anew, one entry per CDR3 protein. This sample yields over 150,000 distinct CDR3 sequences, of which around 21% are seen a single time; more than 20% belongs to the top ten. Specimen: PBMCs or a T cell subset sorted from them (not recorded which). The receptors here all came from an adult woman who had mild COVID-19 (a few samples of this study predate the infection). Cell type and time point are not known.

The CDR3 reads CSVPGLAEYEQFF. CDR3 DNA sequence: TGCAGTGTACCGGGACTAGCGGAATATGAGCAGTTCTTC. This chain connects TRBV20-1 to TRBJ2-1; 11 bases align to TRBD2. This CDR3 is 13 amino acids long. After removal of 7 bases from V and 8 bases from J, the junction contained 7 bases not matched to a gene. Germline-derived CDR1 and CDR2 are DFQATT and SNEGSKA (reference sequence).

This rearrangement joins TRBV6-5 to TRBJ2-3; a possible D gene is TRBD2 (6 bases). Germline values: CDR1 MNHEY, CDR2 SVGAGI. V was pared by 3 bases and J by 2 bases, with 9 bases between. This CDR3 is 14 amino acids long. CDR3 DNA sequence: TGTGCCAGCAGTTATCGGGGGTTCACAGATACGCAGTATTTT. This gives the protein CASSYRGFTDTQYF.

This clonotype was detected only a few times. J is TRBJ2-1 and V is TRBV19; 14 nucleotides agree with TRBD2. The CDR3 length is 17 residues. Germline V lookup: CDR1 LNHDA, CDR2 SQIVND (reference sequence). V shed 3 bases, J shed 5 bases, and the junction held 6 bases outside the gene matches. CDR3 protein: CASSIVGLAGGHNEQFF. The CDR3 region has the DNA TGTGCCAGTAGTATCGTAGGACTAGCGGGAGGACACAATGAGCAGTTCTTC. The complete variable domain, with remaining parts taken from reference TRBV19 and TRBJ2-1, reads DGGITQSPKYLFRKEGQNVTLSCEQNLNHDAMYWYRQDPGQGLRLIYYSQIVNDFQKGDIAEGYSVSREKKESFPLTVTSAQKNPTAFYLCASSIVGLAGGHNEQFFGPGTRLTVL.

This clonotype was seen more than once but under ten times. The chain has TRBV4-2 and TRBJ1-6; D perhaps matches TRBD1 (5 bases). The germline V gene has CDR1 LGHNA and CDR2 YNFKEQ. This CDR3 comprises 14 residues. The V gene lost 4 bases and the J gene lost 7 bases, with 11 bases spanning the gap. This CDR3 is CASSLGADNSPLHF. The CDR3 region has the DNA TGTGCCAGCAGCCTCGGGGCTGACAATTCACCCCTCCACTTT.

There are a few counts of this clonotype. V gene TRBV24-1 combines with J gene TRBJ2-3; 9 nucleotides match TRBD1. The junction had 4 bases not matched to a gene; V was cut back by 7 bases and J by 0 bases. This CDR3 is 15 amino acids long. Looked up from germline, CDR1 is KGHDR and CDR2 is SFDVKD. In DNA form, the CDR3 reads TGTGCCACCAGAACCGGGACAGGGAGCACAGATACGCAGTATTTT. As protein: CATRTGTGSTDTQYF.

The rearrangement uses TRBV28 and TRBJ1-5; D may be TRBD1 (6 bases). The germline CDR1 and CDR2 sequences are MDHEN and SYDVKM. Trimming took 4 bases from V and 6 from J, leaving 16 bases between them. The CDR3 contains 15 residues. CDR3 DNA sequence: TGTGCCAGCAGTTACGACAGGTTCGGAGCTCAGCCCCAGCATTTT. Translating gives CASSYDRFGAQPQHF.

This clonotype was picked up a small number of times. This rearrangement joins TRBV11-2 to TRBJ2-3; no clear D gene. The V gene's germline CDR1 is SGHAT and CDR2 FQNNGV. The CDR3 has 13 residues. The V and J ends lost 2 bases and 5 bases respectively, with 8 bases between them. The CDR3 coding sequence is TGTGCCAGCAGCTTACTACTCGAAGATACGCAGTATTTT. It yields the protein CASSLLLEDTQYF.

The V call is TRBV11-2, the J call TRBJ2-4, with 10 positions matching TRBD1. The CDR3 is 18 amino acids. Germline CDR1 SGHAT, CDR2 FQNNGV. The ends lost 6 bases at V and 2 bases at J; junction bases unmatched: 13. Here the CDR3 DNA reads TGTGCCAGCAGTACCACCTGGACAGGGGGGGCACCCAAAAACATTCAGTACTTC. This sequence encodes CASSTTWTGGAPKNIQYF.

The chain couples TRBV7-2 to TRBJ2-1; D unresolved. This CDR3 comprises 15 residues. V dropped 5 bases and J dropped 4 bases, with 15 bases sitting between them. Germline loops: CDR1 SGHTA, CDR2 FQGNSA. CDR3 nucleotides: TGTGCCAGCAGCCTGTCGGCGCCCCCGTACAATGAGCAGTTCTTC. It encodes CASSLSAPPYNEQFF.

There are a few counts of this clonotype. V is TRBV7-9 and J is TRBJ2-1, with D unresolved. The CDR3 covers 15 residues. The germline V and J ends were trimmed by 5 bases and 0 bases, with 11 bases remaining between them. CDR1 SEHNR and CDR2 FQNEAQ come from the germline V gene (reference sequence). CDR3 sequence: CASSPRPSSYNEQFF. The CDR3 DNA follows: TGTGCCAGCAGCCCGCGGCCGAGCTCCTACAATGAGCAGTTCTTC.

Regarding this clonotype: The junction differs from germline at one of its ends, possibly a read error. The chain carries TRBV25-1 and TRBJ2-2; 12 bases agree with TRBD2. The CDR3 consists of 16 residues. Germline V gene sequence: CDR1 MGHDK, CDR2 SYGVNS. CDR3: CASTLAGGPDTRELFF. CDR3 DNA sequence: TGTGCCAGCACTCTAGCGGGGGGGCCTGACACCAGGGAGCTGTTTTTT.

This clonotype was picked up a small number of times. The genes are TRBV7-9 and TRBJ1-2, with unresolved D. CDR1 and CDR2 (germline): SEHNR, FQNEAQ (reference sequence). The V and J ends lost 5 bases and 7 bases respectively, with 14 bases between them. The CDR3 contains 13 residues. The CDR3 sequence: CASSPGGGGGYTF. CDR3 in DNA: TGTGCCAGCAGCCCCGGAGGAGGCGGTGGCTACACCTTC.

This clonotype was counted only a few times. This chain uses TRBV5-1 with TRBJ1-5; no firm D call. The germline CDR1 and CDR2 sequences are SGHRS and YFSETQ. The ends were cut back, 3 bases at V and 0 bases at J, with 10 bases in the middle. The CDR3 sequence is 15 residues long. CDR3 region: CASSSGLGSNQPQHF. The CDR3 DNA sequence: TGCGCCAGCAGCTCGGGATTAGGTAGCAATCAGCCCCAGCATTTT.

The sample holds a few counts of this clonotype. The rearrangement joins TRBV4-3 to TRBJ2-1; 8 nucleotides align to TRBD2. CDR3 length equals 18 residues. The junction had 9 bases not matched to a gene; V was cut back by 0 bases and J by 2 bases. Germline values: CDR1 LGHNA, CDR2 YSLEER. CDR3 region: CASSQDWGSGITYNEQFF. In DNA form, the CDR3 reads TGCGCCAGCAGCCAAGATTGGGGTAGCGGGATCACCTACAATGAGCAGTTCTTC.

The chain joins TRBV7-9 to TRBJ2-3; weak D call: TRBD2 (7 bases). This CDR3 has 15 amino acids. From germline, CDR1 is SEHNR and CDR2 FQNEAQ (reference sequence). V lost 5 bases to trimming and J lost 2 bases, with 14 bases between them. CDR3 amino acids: CASSPPGGDTDTQYF. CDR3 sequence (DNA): TGTGCCAGCAGCCCGCCGGGGGGCGACACAGATACGCAGTATTTT.

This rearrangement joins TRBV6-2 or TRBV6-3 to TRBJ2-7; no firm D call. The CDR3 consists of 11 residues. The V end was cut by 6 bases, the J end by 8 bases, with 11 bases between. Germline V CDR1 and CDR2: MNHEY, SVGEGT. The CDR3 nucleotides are TGTGCCAGCAGCCCTCTGGGCCAGCAGTACTTC. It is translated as CASSPLGQQYF.

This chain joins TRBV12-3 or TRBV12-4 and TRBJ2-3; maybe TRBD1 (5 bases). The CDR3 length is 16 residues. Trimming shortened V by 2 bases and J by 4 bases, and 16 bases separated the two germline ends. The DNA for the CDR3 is TGTGCCAGCAGTTTAAGGGGTCCCACGACGTCAGATACGCAGTATTTT. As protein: CASSLRGPTTSDTQYF.

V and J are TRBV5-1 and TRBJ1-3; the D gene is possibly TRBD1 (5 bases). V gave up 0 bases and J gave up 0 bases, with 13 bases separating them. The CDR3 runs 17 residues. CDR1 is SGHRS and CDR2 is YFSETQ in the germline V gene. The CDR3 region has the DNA TGCGCCAGCAGCTTGGACGGGGCATTGGCCTCTGGAAACACCATATATTTT. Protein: CASSLDGALASGNTIYF.

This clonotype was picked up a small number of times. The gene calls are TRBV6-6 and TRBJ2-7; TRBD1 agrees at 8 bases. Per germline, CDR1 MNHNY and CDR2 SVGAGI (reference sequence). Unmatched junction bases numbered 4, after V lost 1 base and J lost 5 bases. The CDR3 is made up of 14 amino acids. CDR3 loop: CASSYWTGSHEQYF. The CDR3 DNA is TGTGCCAGCAGTTACTGGACAGGGTCCCACGAGCAGTACTTC.

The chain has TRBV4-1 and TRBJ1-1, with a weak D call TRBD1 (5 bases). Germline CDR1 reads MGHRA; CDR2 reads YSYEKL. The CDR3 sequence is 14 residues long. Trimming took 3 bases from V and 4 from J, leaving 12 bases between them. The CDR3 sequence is CASSQGRGGTEAFF. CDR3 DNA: TGCGCCAGCAGCCAGGGGAGGGGTGGCACTGAAGCTTTCTTT.

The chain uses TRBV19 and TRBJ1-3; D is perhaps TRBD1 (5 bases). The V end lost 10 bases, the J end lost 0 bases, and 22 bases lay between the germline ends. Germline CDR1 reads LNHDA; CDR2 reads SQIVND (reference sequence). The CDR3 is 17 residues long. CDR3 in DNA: TGTGCCACCCCGGGACGGGCCGGATTGGGCTCTGGAAACACCATATATTTT. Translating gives CATPGRAGLGSGNTIYF.

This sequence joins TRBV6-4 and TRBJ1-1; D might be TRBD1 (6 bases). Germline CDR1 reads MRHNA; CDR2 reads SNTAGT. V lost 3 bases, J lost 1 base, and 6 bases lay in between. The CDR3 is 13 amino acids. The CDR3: CASSETGNTEAFF. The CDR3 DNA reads TGTGCCAGCAGTGAGACAGGGAACACTGAAGCTTTCTTT.

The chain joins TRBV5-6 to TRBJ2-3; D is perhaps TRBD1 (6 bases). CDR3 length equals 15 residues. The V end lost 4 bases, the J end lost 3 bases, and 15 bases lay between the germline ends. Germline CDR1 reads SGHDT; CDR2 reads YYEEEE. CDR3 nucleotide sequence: TGTGCCAGCAGCATCAGGGGTCTTGGTACAGATACGCAGTATTTT. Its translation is CASSIRGLGTDTQYF.